A single sample is the source of the 27 T cell receptor beta chains below, sequenced in a study of cytomegalovirus exposure and HLA in healthy donors. With 60 Vbeta and 13 Jbeta primers, the PCR was carried out. The repertoire was sequenced with immunoSEQ multiplex PCR; TCRdb's copy has only in-frame clones and lacks some. The table records 100,000 to 150,000 clones, 80% of them present only once. The specimen sequenced was PBMCs. Receptors were obtained from a man aged 25 to 45 in good health and CMV-seronegative.

The CDR3 DNA reads as TGCGCCAGCTCTAGCCAGACTACAGATACGCAGTATTTT. It is translated as CASSSQTTDTQYF. The rearrangement uses TRBV10-1 and TRBJ2-3; a weak D match, TRBD2 (5 bases). Germline CDR1 and CDR2: WNHNN and SYGVQD (reference sequence). The CDR3 runs to 13 residues. The V and J ends lost 8 bases and 3 bases respectively, with 12 bases between them.

The chain recombines TRBV29-1 with TRBJ2-7; possibly TRBD1 for D (6 bases). With 3 bases removed from V and 2 bases from J, the gap between germline ends came to 17 bases. Germline-derived CDR1 and CDR2 are SQVTM and ANQGSEA. The CDR3 length is 15 residues. CDR3 in DNA: TGCAGCGTTGACAGGGGCCGCGATGGGACCTACGAGCAGTACTTC. This encodes CSVDRGRDGTYEQYF.

This clone was recorded only once. The V gene is TRBV12-5, the J gene TRBJ2-1; 10 bases match TRBD2. The trim removed 0 bases at V and 4 bases at J, leaving 3 bases unmatched. Germline V CDR1 and CDR2: LGHNT, FRNRAP. This CDR3 comprises 16 residues. In DNA, the CDR3 is TGTGCTAGTGGTTTGGTACTAGCGGGAATGTACAATGAGCAGTTCTTC. It translates to CASGLVLAGMYNEQFF.

The rearrangement links TRBV4-1 to TRBJ2-1; D is perhaps TRBD2 (6 bases). The germline CDR1 and CDR2 sequences are MGHRA and YSYEKL. Trimming took off 0 bases at V and 3 bases at J, with 12 bases between the two ends. The CDR3 covers 16 residues. The CDR3 here is CASSQDLSGSYNEQFF. The DNA for the CDR3 is TGCGCCAGCAGCCAAGATCTGTCCGGGAGCTACAATGAGCAGTTCTTC.

About this clone: Sequence at one end of the junction differs from germline and may be a read error. This chain links TRBV30 with TRBJ1-2; D ambiguous. CDR3 size: 15 residues. Per the germline V gene, CDR1 is GTSNPN and CDR2 is SVGIG (reference sequence). The CDR3: CAWSQRAAANYGYPF. CDR3 bases: TGTGCCTGGAGTCAGCGGGCGGCCGCTAACTATGGCTACCCCTTC.

This chain links TRBV6-4 with TRBJ2-2; D is ambiguous. CDR3 size: 14 residues. Germline values: CDR1 MRHNA, CDR2 SNTAGT. Trimming cost V 2 bases and J 3 bases, with 7 bases left between them. The CDR3 DNA follows: TGTGCCAGCAGTGACGAGACACACACCGGGGAGCTGTTTTTT. This encodes CASSDETHTGELFF.

The chain uses TRBV5-1 and TRBJ2-3; the D is unclear. Trimming left V 4 bases short and J 7 bases short, with 19 bases between. Per germline, CDR1 SGHRS and CDR2 YFSETQ. This CDR3 has 15 residues. The CDR3 is CASSPALLLLNTQYF. The DNA for the CDR3 is TGCGCCAGCAGCCCCGCCTTACTCCTCTTGAATACGCAGTATTTT.

The V and J genes are TRBV7-6 and TRBJ1-2, with 8 bases identical to TRBD1. Germline V gene data show CDR1 as SGHVS and CDR2 as FNYEAQ. CDR3 length: 14 amino acids. The V gene end was trimmed by 1 base and the J gene end by 8 bases; junction bases not matched to a gene: 6. In nucleotides, the CDR3 is TGTGCCAGCAGCTTAGGAACAGGGGGGTACGGCTACACCTTC. Its translation: CASSLGTGGYGYTF.

V is TRBV18 and J is TRBJ1-1; 7 bases fit TRBD1. Trimming cost V 3 bases and J 9 bases; bases outside gene matches: 7. The CDR3 is made up of 13 amino acids. Germline lookup yields CDR1 KGHSH and CDR2 LQKENI. CDR3: CASSPKDRVQAFF. CDR3 in DNA: TGTGCCAGCTCACCGAAAGACAGGGTACAAGCTTTCTTT. The full variable domain, rest sourced from reference TRBV18 and TRBJ1-1, is NAGVMQNPRHLVRRRGQEARLRCSPMKGHSHVYWYRQLPEEGLKFMVYLQKENIIDESGMPKERFSAEFPKEGPSILRIQQVVRGDSAAYFCASSPKDRVQAFFGQGTRLTVV.

The chain is built from TRBV29-1 and TRBJ2-1; TRBD2 might be the D (5 bases). Germline values: CDR1 SQVTM, CDR2 ANQGSEA. The CDR3 extends over 15 amino acids. Trimming took off 5 bases at V and 6 bases at J, with 20 bases between the two ends. DNA of the CDR3: TGCAGCGTTTCCCCCCCTCCAGGTAGCGCCAATGAGCAGTTCTTC. It translates to CSVSPPPGSANEQFF.

The V and J genes are TRBV30 and TRBJ1-1; no clear D. The germline V gene encodes CDR1 GTSNPN and CDR2 SVGIG (reference sequence). The CDR3 length is 13 residues. The germline V and J ends were trimmed by 3 bases and 3 bases, with 11 bases remaining between them. CDR3 loop: CAWRSGDYTEAFF. Written as DNA, the CDR3 is TGTGCCTGGAGGTCCGGAGATTACACTGAAGCTTTCTTT. The full variable domain, in which reference TRBV30 and TRBJ1-1 provide the parts outside the CDR3, is SQTIHQWPATLVQPVGSPLSLECTVEGTSNPNLYWYRQAAGRGLQLLFYSVGIGQISSEVPQNLSASRPQDRQFILSSKKLLLSDSGFYLCAWRSGDYTEAFFGQGTRLTVV.

This sequence joins TRBV6-6 and TRBJ2-2; D perhaps matches TRBD2 (6 bases). This CDR3 has 15 amino acids. The ends were cut back, 2 bases at V and 4 bases at J, with 11 bases in the middle. Germline assignment: CDR1 MNHNY and CDR2 SVGAGI (reference sequence). In nucleotides, the CDR3 is TGTGCCAGCAGTTACAGACTAGAGATCACCGGGGAGCTGTTTTTT. Its translation is CASSYRLEITGELFF.

The chain is built from TRBV12-5 and TRBJ1-2; 7 nucleotides align to TRBD1. This CDR3 contains 16 residues. Per germline, CDR1 LGHNT and CDR2 FRNRAP. V lost 3 bases to trimming and J lost 1 base; unmatched junction nucleotides: 8. The CDR3 sequence: CASGFQNRDSNYGYTF. The DNA for the CDR3 is TGTGCTAGTGGTTTCCAAAATCGGGACAGTAACTATGGCTACACCTTC.

The CDR3 DNA reads TGTGCCAGCCAGCGGGAGGGGGGCGGGGAGCTGTTTTTT. Translation: CASQREGGGELFF. The chain carries TRBV2 and TRBJ2-2; the match to TRBD2 covers 10 bases. Germline CDR1 reads SNHLY; CDR2 reads FYNNEI. Trimming took 8 bases from V and 7 from J; bases not matched to a gene: 4. CDR3 size: 13 residues. The whole variable domain, remainder taken from reference TRBV2 and TRBJ2-2, is EPEVTQTPSHQVTQMGQEVILRCVPISNHLYFYWYRQILGQKVEFLVSFYNNEISEKSEIFDDQFSVERPDGSNFTLKIRSTKLEDSAMYFCASQREGGGELFFGEGSRLTVL.

V is TRBV9 and J is TRBJ2-3; tentative D call: TRBD1 (5 bases). CDR1 and CDR2 (germline): SGDLS, YYNGEE. The CDR3 runs 15 residues. Deletions cut 0 bases from V and 2 bases from J, with 10 bases between. CDR3 sequence reads: CASSVGVGPTDTQYF. DNA for the CDR3: TGTGCCAGCAGCGTAGGTGTGGGGCCCACAGATACGCAGTATTTT.

J is TRBJ2-3 and V is TRBV6-6; the D gene is possibly TRBD2 (6 bases). This CDR3 has 16 amino acids. CDR1 and CDR2 (germline): MNHNY, SVGAGI (reference sequence). Trimming pared 2 bases from V and 4 bases from J, leaving 16 bases between. This CDR3 reads CASSYPKEGPADTQYF. In DNA form, the CDR3 reads TGTGCCAGCAGTTACCCAAAGGAGGGCCCGGCAGATACGCAGTATTTT.

The chain combines TRBV30 with TRBJ2-5, with 7 bases matching TRBD2. With the DNA end fitting TRBJ2-7 better, the J assignment may be wrong. The germline V gene has CDR1 GTSNPN and CDR2 SVGIG (reference sequence). The CDR3 consists of 14 residues. The CDR3 DNA reads TGTGCCTGGAGTGGGGCGGGAGCGTCCTACGAGCAGTACTTC. Translation: CAWSGAGASYEQYF.

In its sample, this clone was seen a few times. The rearrangement links TRBV4-3 to TRBJ2-7; TRBD2 matches 8 bases. The V gene end was trimmed by 0 bases and the J gene end by 1 base; junction bases not matched to a gene: 14. This CDR3 contains 19 residues. Germline CDR1 is LGHNA and CDR2 is YSLEER. The CDR3 sequence is CASSQEGGRIAEVSYEQYF. The CDR3 coding sequence is TGCGCCAGCAGCCAAGAAGGCGGGAGGATCGCAGAGGTATCCTACGAGCAGTACTTC.

V and J are TRBV5-4 and TRBJ1-2; TRBD1 matches 7 bases. This CDR3 is built from 14 residues. The germline V gene encodes CDR1 SGHNT and CDR2 YYREEE (reference sequence). The junction had 12 bases not matched to a gene; V was cut back by 0 bases and J by 13 bases. For the CDR3, the DNA is TGTGCCAGCAGCTTGGCTCAGGGGGAAGGTCGTTGCACCTTC. Translation gives CASSLAQGEGRCTF. The variable domain in full, with the rest retrieved from reference TRBV5-4 and TRBJ1-2, is ETGVTQSPTHLIKTRGQQVTLRCSSQSGHNTVSWYQQALGQGPQFIFQYYREEENGRGNFPPRFSGLQFPNYSSELNVNALELDDSALYLCASSLAQGEGRCTFGSGTRLTVV.

This clone was detected only once. This chain connects TRBV11-2 to TRBJ2-7; TRBD1 matches 8 bases. Germline-derived CDR1 and CDR2 are SGHAT and FQNNGV. V gave up 1 base and J gave up 4 bases; unmatched junction bases: 6. The CDR3 contains 15 residues. The DNA of the CDR3 is TGTGCCAGCAGCTTAGCTGGGGGACAGGCGTACGAGCAGTACTTC. Its translation: CASSLAGGQAYEQYF.

The CDR3 coding sequence is TGTGCCAGCAGCTTAGCACAGACCTACGAGCAGTACTTC. It encodes CASSLAQTYEQYF. The chain combines TRBV7-9 with TRBJ2-7; D is unclear. Germline V gives CDR1 SEHNR, CDR2 FQNEAQ (reference sequence). Trimming removed 0 bases at V and 2 bases at J, with 5 bases between. CDR3 length: 13 residues.

In this sample, this clone turned up a few times. The chain joins TRBV6-5 to TRBJ2-1, with 7 bases aligning to TRBD2. The germline CDR1 and CDR2 sequences are MNHEY and SVGAGI. The junction had 5 bases not matched to a gene; V was cut back by 6 bases and J by 3 bases. The CDR3 runs 14 residues. CDR3 coding DNA: TGTGCCAGCAGCACCGGGACTAACTACAATGAGCAGTTCTTC. It yields the protein CASSTGTNYNEQFF.

The gene calls are TRBV2 and TRBJ1-4, with 7 bases aligning to TRBD1. The CDR3 loop spans 15 amino acids. Trimming took 6 bases from V and 5 from J; bases not matched to a gene: 9. Germline-derived CDR1 and CDR2 are SNHLY and FYNNEI. CDR3 sequence: CASRTSGQMNEKLFF. In DNA, the CDR3 is TGTGCCAGCAGGACCTCGGGACAGATGAATGAAAAACTGTTTTTT. Full variable domain (rest looked up from reference TRBV2 and TRBJ1-4): EPEVTQTPSHQVTQMGQEVILRCVPISNHLYFYWYRQILGQKVEFLVSFYNNEISEKSEIFDDQFSVERPDGSNFTLKIRSTKLEDSAMYFCASRTSGQMNEKLFFGSGTQLSVL.

The chain is built from TRBV25-1 and TRBJ2-7; TRBD1 aligns across 8 bases. CDR3 length: 14 amino acids. V shed 7 bases, J shed 5 bases, and the junction held 10 bases outside the gene matches. The germline gives CDR1 MGHDK, CDR2 SYGVNS. The CDR3 nucleotides are TGTGCCAGCATTTCAGACAGGGGTTTTGACGAGCAGTACTTC. As protein: CASISDRGFDEQYF.

This chain links TRBV18 with TRBJ2-5; 7 bases are a match to TRBD2. The CDR3 length is 15 residues. Per germline, CDR1 KGHSH and CDR2 LQKENI. V shed 3 bases, J shed 0 bases, and the junction held 4 bases outside the gene matches. CDR3 coding DNA: TGTGCCAGCTCACCCTTTGCGGGGGACCAAGAGACCCAGTACTTC. This codes for CASSPFAGDQETQYF.

The rearrangement links TRBV6-1 to TRBJ1-3, with a weak D call TRBD1 (6 bases). The CDR3 loop spans 16 amino acids. Trimming stripped 0 bases from V and 2 bases from J, with 11 bases between. CDR1 is MNHNS and CDR2 is SASEGT in the germline V gene. The CDR3 here is CASSEARGGAGNTIYF. CDR3 DNA: TGTGCCAGCAGTGAAGCGAGGGGGGGGGCTGGAAACACCATATATTTT.

The CDR3 sequence: CASRPEQTYEQYF. The CDR3 DNA reads as TGTGCCAGTAGGCCGGAACAGACCTACGAGCAGTACTTC. V gene TRBV19 combines with J gene TRBJ2-7, with D unclear. The V and J ends lost 6 bases and 2 bases respectively, with 11 bases between them. The CDR3 runs to 13 residues. Germline assignment: CDR1 LNHDA and CDR2 SQIVND (reference sequence).